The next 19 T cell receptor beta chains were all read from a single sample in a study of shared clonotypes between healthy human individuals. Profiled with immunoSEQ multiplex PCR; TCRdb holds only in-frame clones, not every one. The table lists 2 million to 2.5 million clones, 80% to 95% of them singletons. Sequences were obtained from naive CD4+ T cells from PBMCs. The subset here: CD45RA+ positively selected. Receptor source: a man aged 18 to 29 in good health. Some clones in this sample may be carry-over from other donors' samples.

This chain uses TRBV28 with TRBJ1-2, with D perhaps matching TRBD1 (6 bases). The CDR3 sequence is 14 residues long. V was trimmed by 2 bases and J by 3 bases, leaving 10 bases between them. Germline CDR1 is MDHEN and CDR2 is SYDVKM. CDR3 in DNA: TGTGCCAGCAGTTTAGGGGGCACGGACTATGGCTACACCTTC. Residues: CASSLGGTDYGYTF.

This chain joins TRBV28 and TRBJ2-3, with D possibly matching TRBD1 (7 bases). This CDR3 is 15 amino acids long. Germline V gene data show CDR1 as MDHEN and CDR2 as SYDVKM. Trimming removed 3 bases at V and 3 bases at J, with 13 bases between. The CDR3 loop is CASSFRGARTDTQYF. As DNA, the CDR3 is TGTGCCAGCAGTTTCAGGGGGGCAAGGACAGATACGCAGTATTTT.

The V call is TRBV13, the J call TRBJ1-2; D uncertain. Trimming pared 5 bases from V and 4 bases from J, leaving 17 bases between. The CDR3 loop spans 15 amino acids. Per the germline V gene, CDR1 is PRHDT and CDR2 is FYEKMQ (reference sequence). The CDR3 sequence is CASSHSREESYGYTF. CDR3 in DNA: TGTGCCAGCAGCCACTCCAGAGAGGAGTCCTATGGCTACACCTTC.

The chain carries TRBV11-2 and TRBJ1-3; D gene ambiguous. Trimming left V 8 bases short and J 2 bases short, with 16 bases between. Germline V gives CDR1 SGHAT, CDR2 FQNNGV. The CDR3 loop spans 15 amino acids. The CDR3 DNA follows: TGTGCCAGCGGCGGAGACCTCGGGGCTGGAAACACCATATATTTT. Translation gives CASGGDLGAGNTIYF.

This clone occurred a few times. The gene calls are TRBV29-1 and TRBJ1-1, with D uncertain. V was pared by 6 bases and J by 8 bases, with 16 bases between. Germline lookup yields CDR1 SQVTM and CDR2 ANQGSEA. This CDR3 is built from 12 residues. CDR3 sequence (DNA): TGCAGCGTCGGGAACTGGAACGGAGAAGCTTTCTTT. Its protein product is CSVGNWNGEAFF.

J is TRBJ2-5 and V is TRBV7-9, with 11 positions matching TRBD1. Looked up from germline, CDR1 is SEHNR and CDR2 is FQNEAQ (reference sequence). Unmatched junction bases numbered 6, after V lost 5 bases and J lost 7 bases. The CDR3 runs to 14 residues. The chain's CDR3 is CASSAGQGAGTQYF. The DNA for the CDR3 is TGTGCCAGCAGCGCCGGACAGGGGGCCGGGACCCAGTACTTC.

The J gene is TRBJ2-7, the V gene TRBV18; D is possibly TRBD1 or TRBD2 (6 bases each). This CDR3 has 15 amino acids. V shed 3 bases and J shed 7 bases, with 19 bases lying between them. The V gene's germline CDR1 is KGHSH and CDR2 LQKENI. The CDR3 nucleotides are TGTGCCAGCTCACCGATGACAGGACCCCGGGGGGAGCAGTACTTC. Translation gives CASSPMTGPRGEQYF.

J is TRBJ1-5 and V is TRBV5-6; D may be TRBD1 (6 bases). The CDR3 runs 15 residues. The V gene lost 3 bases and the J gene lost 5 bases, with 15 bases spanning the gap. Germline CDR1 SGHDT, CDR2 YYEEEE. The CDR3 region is CASSYLQGGDQPQHF. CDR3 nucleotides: TGTGCCAGCAGCTATCTACAGGGTGGTGATCAGCCCCAGCATTTT. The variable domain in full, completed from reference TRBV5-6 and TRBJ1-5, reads DAGVTQSPTHLIKTRGQQVTLRCSPKSGHDTVSWYQQALGQGPQFIFQYYEEEERQRGNFPDRFSGHQFPNYSSELNVNALLLGDSALYLCASSYLQGGDQPQHFGDGTRLSIL.

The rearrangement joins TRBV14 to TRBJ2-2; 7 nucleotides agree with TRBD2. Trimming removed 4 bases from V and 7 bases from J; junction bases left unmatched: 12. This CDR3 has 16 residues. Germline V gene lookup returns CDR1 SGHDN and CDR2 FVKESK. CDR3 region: CASSPGGSVISGELFF. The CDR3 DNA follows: TGTGCCAGCAGCCCAGGCGGGAGTGTTATCAGCGGGGAGCTGTTTTTT.

CDR3 residues: CASSARTSYEQYF. The CDR3 DNA follows: TGTGCCAGCAGCGCCAGGACTAGCTACGAGCAGTACTTC. The chain combines TRBV5-4 with TRBJ2-7; 7 bases match TRBD2. Trimming took 4 bases from V and 3 from J; bases not matched to a gene: 4. CDR1 is SGHNT, CDR2 YYREEE, per germline (reference sequence). The length of the CDR3 is 13 residues.

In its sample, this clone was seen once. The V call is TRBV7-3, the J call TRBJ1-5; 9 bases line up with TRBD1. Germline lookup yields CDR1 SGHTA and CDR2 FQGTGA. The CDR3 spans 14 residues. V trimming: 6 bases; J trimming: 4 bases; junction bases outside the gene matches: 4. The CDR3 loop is CASSSTGGNQPQHF. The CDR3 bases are TGTGCCAGCAGTTCGACAGGGGGGAATCAGCCCCAGCATTTT.

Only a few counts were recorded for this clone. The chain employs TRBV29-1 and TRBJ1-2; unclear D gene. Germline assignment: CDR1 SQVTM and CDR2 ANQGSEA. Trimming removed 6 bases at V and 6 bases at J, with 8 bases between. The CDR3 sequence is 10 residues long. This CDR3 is CSVGFDGYTF. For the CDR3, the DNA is TGCAGCGTCGGGTTTGATGGCTACACCTTC.

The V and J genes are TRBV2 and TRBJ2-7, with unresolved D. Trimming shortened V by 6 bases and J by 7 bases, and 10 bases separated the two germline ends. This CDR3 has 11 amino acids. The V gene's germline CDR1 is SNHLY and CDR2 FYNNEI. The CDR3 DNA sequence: TGTGCCAGCAGCTCCGTACAAGAGCAGTACTTC. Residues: CASSSVQEQYF.

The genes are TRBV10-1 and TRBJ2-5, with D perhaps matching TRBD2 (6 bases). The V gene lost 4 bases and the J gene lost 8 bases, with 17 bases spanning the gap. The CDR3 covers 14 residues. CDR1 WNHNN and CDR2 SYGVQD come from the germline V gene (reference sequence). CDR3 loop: CASSGPGTAETQYF. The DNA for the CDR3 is TGCGCCAGCAGTGGTCCAGGGACTGCAGAAACCCAGTACTTC.

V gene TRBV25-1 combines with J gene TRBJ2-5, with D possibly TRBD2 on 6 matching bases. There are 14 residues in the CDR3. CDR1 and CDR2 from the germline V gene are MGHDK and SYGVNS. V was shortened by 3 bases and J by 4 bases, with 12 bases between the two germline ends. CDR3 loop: CASSDEVGGETQYF. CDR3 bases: TGTGCCAGCAGTGATGAAGTGGGGGGAGAGACCCAGTACTTC.

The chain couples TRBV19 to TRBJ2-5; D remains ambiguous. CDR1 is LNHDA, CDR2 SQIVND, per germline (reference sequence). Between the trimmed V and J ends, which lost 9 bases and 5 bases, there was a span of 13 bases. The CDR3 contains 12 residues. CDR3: CASGPLGETQYF. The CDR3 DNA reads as TGTGCCAGCGGTCCCCTAGGGGAGACCCAGTACTTC.

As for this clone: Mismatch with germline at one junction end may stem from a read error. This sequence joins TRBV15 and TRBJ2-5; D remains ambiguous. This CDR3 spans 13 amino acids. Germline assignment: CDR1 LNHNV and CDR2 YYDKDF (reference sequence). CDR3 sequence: CATSRSTQDTQYF. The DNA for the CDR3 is TGTGCCACCAGCAGATCTACCCAAGATACCCAGTACTTC. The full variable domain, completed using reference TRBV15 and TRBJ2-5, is DAMVIQNPRYQVTQFGKPVTLSCSQTLNHNVMYWYQQKSSQAPKLLFHYYDKDFNNEADTPDNFQSRRPNTSFCFLDIRSPGLGDTAMYLCATSRSTQDTQYFGPGTRLLVL.

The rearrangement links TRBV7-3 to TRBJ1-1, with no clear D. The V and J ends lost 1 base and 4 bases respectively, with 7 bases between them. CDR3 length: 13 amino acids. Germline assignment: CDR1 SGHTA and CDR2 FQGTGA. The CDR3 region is CASSLIGLTEAFF. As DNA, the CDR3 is TGTGCCAGCAGCTTAATCGGTCTCACTGAAGCTTTCTTT. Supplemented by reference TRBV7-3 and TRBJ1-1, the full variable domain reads GAGVSQTPSNKVTEKGKYVELRCDPISGHTALYWYRQSLGQGPEFLIYFQGTGAADDSGLPNDRFFAVRPEGSVSTLKIQRTERGDSAVYLCASSLIGLTEAFFGQGTRLTVV.

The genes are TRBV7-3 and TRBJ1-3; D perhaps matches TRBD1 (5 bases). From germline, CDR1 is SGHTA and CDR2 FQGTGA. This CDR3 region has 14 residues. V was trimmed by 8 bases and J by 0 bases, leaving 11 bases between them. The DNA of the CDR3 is TGTGCCAGCGCCAGGGCGGCCTCTGGAAACACCATATATTTT. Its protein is CASARAASGNTIYF.